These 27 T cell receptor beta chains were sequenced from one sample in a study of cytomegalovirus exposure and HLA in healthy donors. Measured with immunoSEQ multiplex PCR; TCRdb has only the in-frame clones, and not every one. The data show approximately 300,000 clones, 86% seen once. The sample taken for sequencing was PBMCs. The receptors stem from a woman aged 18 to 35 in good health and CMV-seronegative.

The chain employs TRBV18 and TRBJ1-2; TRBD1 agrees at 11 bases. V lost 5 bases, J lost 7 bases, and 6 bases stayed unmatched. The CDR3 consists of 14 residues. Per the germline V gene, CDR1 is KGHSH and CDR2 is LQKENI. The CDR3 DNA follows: TGTGCCAGCTCAGCAGGACAGGGGGCTGGTGGCTACACCTTC. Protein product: CASSAGQGAGGYTF.

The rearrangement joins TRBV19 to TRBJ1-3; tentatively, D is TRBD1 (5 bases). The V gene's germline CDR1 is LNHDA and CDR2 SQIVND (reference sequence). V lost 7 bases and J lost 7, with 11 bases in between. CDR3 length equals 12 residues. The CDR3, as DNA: TGTGCCAGTACCCTCGGGGGGAACACCATATATTTT. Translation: CASTLGGNTIYF.

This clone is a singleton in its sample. The CDR3 here is CASSRDSGTSGAGAQYF. CDR3 bases: TGTGCCAGCAGCCGCGATTCCGGGACTAGCGGGGCAGGAGCGCAGTATTTT. J is TRBJ2-3 and V is TRBV28; TRBD2 matches at 13 bases. In germline, CDR1 is MDHEN, CDR2 SYDVKM. This CDR3 spans 17 amino acids. After removal of 6 bases from V and 10 bases from J, the junction contained 16 bases not matched to a gene.

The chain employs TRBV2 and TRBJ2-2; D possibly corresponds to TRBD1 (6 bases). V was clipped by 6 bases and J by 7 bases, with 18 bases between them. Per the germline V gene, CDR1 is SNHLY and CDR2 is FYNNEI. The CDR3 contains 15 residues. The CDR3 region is CASRPQGGWNGELFF. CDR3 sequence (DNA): TGTGCCAGCAGACCACAGGGTGGTTGGAACGGGGAGCTGTTTTTT.

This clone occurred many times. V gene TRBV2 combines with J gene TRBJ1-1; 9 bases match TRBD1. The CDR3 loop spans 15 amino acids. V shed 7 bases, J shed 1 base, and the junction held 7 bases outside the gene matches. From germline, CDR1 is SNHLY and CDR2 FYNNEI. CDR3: CASTRGTGWNTEAFF. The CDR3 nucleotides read TGTGCCAGCACTCGAGGGACAGGGTGGAACACTGAAGCTTTCTTT.

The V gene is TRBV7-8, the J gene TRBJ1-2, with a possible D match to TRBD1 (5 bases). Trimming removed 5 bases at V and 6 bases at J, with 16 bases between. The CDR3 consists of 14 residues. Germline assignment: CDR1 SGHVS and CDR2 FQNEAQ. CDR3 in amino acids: CASSPSGGRNGYTF. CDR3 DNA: TGTGCCAGCAGCCCCAGCGGGGGGAGGAATGGCTACACCTTC.

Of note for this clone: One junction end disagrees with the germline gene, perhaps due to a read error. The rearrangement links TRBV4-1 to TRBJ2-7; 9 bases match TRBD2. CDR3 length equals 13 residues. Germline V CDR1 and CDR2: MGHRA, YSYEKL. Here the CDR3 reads CASSQLAGAPGDF. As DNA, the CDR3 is TGCGCCAGCAGCCAGTTAGCGGGAGCCCCAGGGGACTTC.

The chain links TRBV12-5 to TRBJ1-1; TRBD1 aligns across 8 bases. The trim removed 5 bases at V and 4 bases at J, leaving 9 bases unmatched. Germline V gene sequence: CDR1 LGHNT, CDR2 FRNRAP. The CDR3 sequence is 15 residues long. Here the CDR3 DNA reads TGTGCTAGTGGTCCCCGGACAGGGTATCCCACTGAAGCTTTCTTT. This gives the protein CASGPRTGYPTEAFF.

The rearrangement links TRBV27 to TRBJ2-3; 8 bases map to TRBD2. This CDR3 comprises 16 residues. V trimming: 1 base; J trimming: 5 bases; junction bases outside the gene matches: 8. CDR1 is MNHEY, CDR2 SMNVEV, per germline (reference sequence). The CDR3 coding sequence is TGTGCCAGCAGTTTATGGGCTAGCGGGCCGAAAGATACGCAGTATTTT. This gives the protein CASSLWASGPKDTQYF.

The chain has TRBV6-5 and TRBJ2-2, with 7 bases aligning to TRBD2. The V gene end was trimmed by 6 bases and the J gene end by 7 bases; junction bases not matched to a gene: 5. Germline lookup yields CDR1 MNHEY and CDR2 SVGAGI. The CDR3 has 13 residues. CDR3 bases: TGTGCCAGCAGCCGGGGGGAAGTCGGGGAGCTGTTTTTT. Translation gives CASSRGEVGELFF.

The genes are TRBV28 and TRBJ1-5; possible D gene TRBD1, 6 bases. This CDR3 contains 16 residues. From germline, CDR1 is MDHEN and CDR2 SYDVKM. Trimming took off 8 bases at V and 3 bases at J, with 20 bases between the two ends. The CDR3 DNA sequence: TGTGCCAGCGAGACAGGCGAAACTACTTCCAATCAGCCCCAGCATTTT. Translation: CASETGETTSNQPQHF.

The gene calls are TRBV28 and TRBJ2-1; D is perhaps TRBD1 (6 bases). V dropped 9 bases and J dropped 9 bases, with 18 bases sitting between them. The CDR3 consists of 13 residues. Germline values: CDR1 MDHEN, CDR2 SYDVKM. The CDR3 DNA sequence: TGTGCCAGTTCGACTGGGGGCACGGGTGAGCAGTTCTTC. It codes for CASSTGGTGEQFF. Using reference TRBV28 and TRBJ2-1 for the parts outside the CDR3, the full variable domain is DVKVTQSSRYLVKRTGEKVFLECVQDMDHENMFWYRQDPGLGLRLIYFSYDVKMKEKGDIPEGYSVSREKKERFSLILESASTNQTSMYLCASSTGGTGEQFFGPGTRLTVL.

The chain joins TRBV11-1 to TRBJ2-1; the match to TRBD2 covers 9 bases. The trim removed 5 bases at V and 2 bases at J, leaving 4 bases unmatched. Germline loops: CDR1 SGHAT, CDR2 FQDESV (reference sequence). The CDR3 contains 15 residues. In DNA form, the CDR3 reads TGTGCCAGCAGCGACCTAGCGGGACCCTACAATGAGCAGTTCTTC. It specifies CASSDLAGPYNEQFF.

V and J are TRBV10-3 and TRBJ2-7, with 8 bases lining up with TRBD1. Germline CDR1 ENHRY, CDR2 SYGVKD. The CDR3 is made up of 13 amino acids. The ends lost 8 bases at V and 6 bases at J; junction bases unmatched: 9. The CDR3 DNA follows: TGTGCCATCGCTGGGACAGGTTCAACCGAGCAGTACTTC. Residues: CAIAGTGSTEQYF.

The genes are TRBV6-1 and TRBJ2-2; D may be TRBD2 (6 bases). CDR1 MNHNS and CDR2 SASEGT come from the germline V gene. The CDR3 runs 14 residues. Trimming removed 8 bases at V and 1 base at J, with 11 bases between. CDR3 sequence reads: CASRDSWNTGELFF. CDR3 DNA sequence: TGTGCCAGCCGGGACTCCTGGAACACCGGGGAGCTGTTTTTT.

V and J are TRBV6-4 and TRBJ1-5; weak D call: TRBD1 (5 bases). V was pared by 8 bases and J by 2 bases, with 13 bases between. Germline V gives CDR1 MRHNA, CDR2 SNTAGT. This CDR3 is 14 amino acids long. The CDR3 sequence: CASDQGGGNQPQHF. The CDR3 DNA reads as TGTGCCAGCGATCAGGGAGGGGGCAATCAGCCCCAGCATTTT.

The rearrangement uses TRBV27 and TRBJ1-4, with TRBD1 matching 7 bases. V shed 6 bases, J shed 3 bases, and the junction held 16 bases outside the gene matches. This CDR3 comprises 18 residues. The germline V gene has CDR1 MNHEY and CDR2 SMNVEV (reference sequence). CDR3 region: CASRGPTTGLSANEKLFF. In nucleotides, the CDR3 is TGTGCCAGCAGGGGCCCCACGACAGGGCTCTCGGCTAATGAAAAACTGTTTTTT.

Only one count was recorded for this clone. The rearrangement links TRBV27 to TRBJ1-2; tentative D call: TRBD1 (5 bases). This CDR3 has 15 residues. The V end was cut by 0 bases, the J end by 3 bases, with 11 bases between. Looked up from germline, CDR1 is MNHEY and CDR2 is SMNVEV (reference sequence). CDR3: CASSLSRVSHYGYTF. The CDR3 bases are TGTGCCAGCAGTTTATCCAGGGTATCACACTATGGCTACACCTTC.

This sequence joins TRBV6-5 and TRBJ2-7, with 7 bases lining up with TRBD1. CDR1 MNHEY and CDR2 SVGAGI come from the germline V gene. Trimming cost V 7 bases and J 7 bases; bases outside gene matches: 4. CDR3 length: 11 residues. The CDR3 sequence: CASTGGGEQYF. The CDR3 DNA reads TGTGCCAGCACAGGGGGTGGAGAGCAGTACTTC.

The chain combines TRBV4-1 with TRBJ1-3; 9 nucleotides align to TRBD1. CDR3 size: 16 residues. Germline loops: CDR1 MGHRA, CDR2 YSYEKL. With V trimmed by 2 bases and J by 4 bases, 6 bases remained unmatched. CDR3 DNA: TGCGCCAGCAGCCAACCTGGACAGGGGCGAGGAAACACCATATATTTT. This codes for CASSQPGQGRGNTIYF.

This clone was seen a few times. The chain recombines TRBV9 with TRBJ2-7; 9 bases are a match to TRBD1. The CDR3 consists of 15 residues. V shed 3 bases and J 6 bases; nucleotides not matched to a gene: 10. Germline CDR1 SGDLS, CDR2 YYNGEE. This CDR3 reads CASSGHRGRLGEQYF. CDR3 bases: TGTGCCAGCAGCGGGCACAGGGGGCGTCTGGGCGAGCAGTACTTC.

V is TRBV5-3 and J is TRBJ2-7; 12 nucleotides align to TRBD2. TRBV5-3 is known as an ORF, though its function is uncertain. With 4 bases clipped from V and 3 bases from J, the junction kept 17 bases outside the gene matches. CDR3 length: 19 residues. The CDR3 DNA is TGTGCCAGAAGCACGGACCCAGATGGACTAGCGGGATTGAACTACGAGCAGTACTTC. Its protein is CARSTDPDGLAGLNYEQYF.

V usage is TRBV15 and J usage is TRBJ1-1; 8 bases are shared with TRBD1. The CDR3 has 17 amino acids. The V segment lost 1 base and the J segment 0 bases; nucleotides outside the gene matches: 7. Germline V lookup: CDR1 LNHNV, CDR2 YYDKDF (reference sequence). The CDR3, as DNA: TGTGCCACCAGCAGAGTTTACGCAGGGGGCCTGAACACTGAAGCTTTCTTT. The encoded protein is CATSRVYAGGLNTEAFF.

The CDR3 DNA reads as TGTGCCAGCAGCTTAGCGGTTACAGCTGGAAACACCATATATTTT. It is translated as CASSLAVTAGNTIYF. The gene calls are TRBV7-2 and TRBJ1-3; D remains ambiguous. CDR3 length equals 15 residues. The V gene's germline CDR1 is SGHTA and CDR2 FQGNSA. V shed 0 bases and J shed 2 bases, with 8 bases lying between them.

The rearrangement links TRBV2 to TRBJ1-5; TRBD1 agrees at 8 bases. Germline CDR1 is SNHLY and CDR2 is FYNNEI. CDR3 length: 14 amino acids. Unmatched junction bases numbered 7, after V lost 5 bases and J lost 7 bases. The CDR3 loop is CASSPGTGRQPQHF. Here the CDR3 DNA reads TGTGCCAGCAGTCCAGGGACAGGTCGACAGCCCCAGCATTTT.

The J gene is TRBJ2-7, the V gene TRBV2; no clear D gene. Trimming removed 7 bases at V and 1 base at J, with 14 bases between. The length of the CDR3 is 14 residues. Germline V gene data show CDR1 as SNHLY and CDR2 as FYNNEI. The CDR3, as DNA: TGTGCCAGCAATGGATCCCCCAGGTCCTACGAGCAGTACTTC. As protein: CASNGSPRSYEQYF.

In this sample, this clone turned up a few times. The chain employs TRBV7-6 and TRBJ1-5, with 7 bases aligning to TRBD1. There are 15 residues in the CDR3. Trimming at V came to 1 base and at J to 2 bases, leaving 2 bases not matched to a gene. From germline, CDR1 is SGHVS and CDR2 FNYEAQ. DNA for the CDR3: TGTGCCAGCAGCTTAGGGACAGGAGGCAATCAGCCCCAGCATTTT. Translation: CASSLGTGGNQPQHF.